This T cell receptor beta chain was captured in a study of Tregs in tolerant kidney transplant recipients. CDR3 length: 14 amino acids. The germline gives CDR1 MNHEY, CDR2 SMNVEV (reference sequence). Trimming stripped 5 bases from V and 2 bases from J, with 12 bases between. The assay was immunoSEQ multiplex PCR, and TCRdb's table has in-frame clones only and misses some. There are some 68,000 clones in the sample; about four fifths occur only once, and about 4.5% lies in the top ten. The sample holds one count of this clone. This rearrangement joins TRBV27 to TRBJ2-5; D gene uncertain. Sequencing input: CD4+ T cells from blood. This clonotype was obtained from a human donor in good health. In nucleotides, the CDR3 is TGTGCCAGCAGTCGTGCTTGGGGTCAAGAGACCCAGTACTTC. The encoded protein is CASSRAWGQETQYF.